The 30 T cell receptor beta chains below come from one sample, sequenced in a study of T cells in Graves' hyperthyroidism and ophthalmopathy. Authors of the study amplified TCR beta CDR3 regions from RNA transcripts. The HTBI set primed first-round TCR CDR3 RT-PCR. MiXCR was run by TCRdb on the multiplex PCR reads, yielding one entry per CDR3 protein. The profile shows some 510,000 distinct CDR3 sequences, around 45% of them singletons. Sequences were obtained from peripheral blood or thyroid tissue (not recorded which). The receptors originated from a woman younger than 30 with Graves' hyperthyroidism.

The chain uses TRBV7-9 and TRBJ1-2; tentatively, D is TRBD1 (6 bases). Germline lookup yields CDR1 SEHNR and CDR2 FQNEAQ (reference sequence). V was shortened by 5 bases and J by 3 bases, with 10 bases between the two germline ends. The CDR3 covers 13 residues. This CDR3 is CASSVQGHYGYTF. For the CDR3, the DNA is TGTGCCAGCAGCGTACAGGGCCACTATGGCTACACCTTC.

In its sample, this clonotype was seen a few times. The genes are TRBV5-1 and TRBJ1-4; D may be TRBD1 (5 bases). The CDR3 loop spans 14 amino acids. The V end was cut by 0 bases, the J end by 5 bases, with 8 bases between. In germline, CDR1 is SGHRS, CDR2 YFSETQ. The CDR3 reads CASSLASGNEKLFF. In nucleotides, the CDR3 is TGCGCCAGCAGCTTGGCCTCAGGGAATGAAAAACTGTTTTTT.

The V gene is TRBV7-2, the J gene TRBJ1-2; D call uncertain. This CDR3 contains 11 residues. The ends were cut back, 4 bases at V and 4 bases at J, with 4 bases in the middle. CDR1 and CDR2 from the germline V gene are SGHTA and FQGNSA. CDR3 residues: CASSSTYGYTF. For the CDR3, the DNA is TGTGCCAGCAGCTCCACCTATGGCTACACCTTC.

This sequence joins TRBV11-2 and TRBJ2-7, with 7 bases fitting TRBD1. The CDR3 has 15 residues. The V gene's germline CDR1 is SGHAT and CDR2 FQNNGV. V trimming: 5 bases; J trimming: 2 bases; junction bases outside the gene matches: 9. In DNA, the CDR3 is TGTGCCAGCAGCCCGAGTGGTGACAGGGCCTACGAGCAGTACTTC. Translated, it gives CASSPSGDRAYEQYF.

In nucleotides, the CDR3 is TGTGCCAGCAGCAAGCCGCCGGGAGATGGAGAGACCCAGTACTTC. This sequence encodes CASSKPPGDGETQYF. This chain joins TRBV7-2 and TRBJ2-5; TRBD2 might be the D (6 bases). V was cut by 5 bases and J by 4 bases, with 17 bases left in between. Germline assignment: CDR1 SGHTA and CDR2 FQGNSA. CDR3 length: 15 residues.

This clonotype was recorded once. CDR3 sequence (DNA): TGTGCCATCAGTGCTAGAGACCCCAGTCTTGGCTACACCTTC. It specifies CAISARDPSLGYTF. The chain has TRBV10-3 and TRBJ1-2; D unresolved. The CDR3 length is 14 residues. Trimming left V 4 bases short and J 7 bases short, with 16 bases between. Germline lookup yields CDR1 ENHRY and CDR2 SYGVKD.

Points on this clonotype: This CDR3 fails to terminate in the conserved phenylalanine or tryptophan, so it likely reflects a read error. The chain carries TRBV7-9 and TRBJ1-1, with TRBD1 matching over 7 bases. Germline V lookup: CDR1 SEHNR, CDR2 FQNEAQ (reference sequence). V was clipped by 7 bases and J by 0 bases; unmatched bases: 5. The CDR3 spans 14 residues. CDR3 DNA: TGTGCCAGCACTCAGGGACAGTTGAACACTGAAGCTTTCTCT. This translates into CASTQGQLNTEAFS.

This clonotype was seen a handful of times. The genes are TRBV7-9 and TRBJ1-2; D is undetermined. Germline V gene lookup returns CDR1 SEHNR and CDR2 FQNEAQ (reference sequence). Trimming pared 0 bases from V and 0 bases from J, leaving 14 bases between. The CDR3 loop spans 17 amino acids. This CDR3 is CASSLARGALANYGYTF. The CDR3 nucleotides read TGTGCCAGCAGCTTAGCGCGGGGTGCTTTAGCTAACTATGGCTACACCTTC.

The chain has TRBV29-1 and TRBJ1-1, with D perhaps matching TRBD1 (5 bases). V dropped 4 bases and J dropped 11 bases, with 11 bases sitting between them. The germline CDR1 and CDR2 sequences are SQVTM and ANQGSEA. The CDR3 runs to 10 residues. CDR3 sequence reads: CSVAGGPAFF. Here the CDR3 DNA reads TGCAGCGTTGCCGGGGGACCCGCTTTCTTT.

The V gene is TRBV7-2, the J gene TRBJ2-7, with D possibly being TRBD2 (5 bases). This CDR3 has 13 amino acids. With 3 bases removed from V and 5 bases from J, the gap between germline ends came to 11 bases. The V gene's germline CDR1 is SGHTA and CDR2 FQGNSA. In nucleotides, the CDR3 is TGTGCCAGCAGCTTCGTTGAGGGAAACGAGCAGTACTTC. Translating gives CASSFVEGNEQYF.

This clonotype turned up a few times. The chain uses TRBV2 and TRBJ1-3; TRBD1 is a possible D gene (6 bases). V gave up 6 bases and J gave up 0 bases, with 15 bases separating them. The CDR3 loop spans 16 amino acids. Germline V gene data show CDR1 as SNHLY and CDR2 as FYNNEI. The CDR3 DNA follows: TGTGCCAGCAGGCCCTCCACAGGGAGCTCTGGAAACACCATATATTTT. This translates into CASRPSTGSSGNTIYF.

CDR3 region: CASSPWGADYGYTF. The CDR3 DNA reads TGTGCCAGCAGCCCTTGGGGGGCAGACTATGGCTACACCTTC. The chain links TRBV14 to TRBJ1-2; TRBD1 is a possible D gene (6 bases). The CDR3 has 14 residues. V was trimmed by 4 bases and J by 3 bases, leaving 12 bases between them. Germline CDR1 and CDR2: SGHDN and FVKESK.

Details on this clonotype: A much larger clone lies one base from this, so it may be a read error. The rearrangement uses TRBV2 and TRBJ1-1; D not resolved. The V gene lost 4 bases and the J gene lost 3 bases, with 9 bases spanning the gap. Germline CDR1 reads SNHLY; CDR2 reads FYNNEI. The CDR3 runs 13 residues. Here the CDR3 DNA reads TGTGCCAGCAGTGGAAAGTTTTACACTGAAGCTTTCTTT. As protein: CASSGKFYTEAFF. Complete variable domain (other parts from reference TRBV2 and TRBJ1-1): EPEVTQTPSHQVTQMGQEVILRCVPISNHLYFYWYRQILGQKVEFLVSFYNNEISEKSEIFDDQFSVERPDGSNFTLKIRSTKLEDSAMYFCASSGKFYTEAFFGQGTRLTVV.

CDR3 region: CSVDGAGGDGNYGYTF. DNA of the CDR3: TGCAGCGTTGATGGGGCAGGGGGGGACGGCAACTATGGCTACACCTTC. The chain couples TRBV29-1 to TRBJ1-2; 7 bases are a match to TRBD1. Germline values: CDR1 SQVTM, CDR2 ANQGSEA. V lost 3 bases, J lost 2 bases, and 12 bases stayed unmatched. The CDR3 totals 16 residues.

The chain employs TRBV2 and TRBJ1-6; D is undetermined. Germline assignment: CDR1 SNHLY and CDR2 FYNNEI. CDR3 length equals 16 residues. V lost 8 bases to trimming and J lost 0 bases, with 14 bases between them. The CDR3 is CASSPIEGSYNSPLHF. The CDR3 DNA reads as TGTGCCAGCTCACCAATCGAAGGCTCCTATAATTCACCCCTCCACTTT. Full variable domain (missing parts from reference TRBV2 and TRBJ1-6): EPEVTQTPSHQVTQMGQEVILRCVPISNHLYFYWYRQILGQKVEFLVSFYNNEISEKSEIFDDQFSVERPDGSNFTLKIRSTKLEDSAMYFCASSPIEGSYNSPLHFGNGTRLTVT.

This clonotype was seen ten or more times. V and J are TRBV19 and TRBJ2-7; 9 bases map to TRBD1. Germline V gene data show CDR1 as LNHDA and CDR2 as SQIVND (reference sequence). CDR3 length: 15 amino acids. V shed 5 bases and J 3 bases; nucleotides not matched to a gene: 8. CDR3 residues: CASSSAGTGFYEQYF. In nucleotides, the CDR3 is TGTGCCAGTAGTTCGGCTGGGACAGGGTTCTACGAGCAGTACTTC. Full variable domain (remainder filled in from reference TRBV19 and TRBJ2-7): DGGITQSPKYLFRKEGQNVTLSCEQNLNHDAMYWYRQDPGQGLRLIYYSQIVNDFQKGDIAEGYSVSREKKESFPLTVTSAQKNPTAFYLCASSSAGTGFYEQYFGPGTRLTVT.

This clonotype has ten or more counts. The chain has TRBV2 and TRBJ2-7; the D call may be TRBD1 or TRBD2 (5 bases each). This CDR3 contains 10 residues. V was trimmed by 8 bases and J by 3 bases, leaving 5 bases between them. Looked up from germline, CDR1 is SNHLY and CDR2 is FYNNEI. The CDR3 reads CASGGYEQYF. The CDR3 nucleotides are TGTGCCAGCGGGGGCTACGAGCAGTACTTC.

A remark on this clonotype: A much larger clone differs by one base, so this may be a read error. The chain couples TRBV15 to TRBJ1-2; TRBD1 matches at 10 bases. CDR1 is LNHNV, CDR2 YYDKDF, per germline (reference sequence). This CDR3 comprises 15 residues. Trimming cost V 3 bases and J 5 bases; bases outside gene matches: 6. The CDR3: CATSRGLDRGYGYTF. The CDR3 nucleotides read TGTGCCACCAGCAGGGGCTTGGACAGGGGGTATGGCTACACCTTC.

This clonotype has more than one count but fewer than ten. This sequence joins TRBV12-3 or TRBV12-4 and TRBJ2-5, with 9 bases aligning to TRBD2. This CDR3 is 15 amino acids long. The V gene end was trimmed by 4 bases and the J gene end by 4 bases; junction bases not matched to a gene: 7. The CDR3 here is CASSWLAGVIETQYF. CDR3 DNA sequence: TGTGCCAGCAGTTGGTTAGCGGGGGTGATAGAGACCCAGTACTTC.

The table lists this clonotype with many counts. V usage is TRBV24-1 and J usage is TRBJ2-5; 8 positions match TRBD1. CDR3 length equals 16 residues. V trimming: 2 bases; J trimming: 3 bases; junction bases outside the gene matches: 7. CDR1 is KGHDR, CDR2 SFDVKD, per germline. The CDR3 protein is CATSDSLPGQEETQYF. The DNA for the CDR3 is TGTGCCACCAGTGATTCCTTACCGGGACAGGAAGAGACCCAGTACTTC.

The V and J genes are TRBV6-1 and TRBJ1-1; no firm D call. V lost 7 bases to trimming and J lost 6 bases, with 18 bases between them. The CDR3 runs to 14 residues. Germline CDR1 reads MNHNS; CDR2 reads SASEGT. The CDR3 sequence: CASNPLGPLAEAFF. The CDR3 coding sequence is TGTGCCAGCAACCCACTTGGACCTTTAGCTGAAGCTTTCTTT.

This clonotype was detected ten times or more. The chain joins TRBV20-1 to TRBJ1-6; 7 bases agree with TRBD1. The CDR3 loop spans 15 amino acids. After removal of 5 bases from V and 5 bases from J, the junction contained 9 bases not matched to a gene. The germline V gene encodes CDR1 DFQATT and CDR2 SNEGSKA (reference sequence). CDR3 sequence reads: CSASGGTVHNSPLHF. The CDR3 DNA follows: TGCAGTGCTTCAGGGGGTACGGTCCATAATTCACCCCTCCACTTT.

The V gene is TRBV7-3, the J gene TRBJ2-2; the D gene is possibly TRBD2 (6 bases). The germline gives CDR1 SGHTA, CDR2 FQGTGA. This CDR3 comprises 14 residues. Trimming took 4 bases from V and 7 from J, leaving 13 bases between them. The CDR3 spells CASSYLARGGELFF. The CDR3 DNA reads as TGTGCCAGCAGCTACCTAGCGAGGGGCGGGGAGCTGTTTTTT.

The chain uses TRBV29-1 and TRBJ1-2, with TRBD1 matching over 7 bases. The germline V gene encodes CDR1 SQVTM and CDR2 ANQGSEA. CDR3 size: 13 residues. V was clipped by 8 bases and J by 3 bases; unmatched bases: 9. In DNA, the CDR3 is TGCAGCAGTTACGGAACAGGGGACTATGGCTACACCTTC. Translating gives CSSYGTGDYGYTF.

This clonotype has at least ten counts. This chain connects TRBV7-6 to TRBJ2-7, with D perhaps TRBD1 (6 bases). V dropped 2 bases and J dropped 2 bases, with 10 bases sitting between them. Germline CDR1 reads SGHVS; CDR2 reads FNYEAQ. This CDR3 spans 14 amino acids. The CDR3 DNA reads TGTGCCAGCAGCTTAAACAGGGAAACCTACGAGCAGTACTTC. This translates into CASSLNRETYEQYF.

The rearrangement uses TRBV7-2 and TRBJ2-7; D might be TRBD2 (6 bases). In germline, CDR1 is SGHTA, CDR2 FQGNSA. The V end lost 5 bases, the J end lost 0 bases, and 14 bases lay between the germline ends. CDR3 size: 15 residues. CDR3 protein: CASSPDYFPSYEQYF. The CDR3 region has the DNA TGTGCCAGCAGCCCGGACTACTTTCCCTCCTACGAGCAGTACTTC.

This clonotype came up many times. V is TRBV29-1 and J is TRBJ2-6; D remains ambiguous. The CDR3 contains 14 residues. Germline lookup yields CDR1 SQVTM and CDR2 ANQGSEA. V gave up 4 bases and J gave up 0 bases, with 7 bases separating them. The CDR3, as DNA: TGCAGCGTTGTGCTGAGCTCTGGGGCCAACGTCCTGACTTTC. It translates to CSVVLSSGANVLTF.

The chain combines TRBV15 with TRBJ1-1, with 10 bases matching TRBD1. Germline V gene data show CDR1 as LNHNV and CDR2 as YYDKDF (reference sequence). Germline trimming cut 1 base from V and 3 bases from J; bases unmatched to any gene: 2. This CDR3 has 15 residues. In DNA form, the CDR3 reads TGTGCCACCAGCAGAGGGACAGGGGGATACACTGAAGCTTTCTTT. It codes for CATSRGTGGYTEAFF. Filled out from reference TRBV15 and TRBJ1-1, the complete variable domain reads DAMVIQNPRYQVTQFGKPVTLSCSQTLNHNVMYWYQQKSSQAPKLLFHYYDKDFNNEADTPDNFQSRRPNTSFCFLDIRSPGLGDTAMYLCATSRGTGGYTEAFFGQGTRLTVV.

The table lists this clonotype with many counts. This CDR3 reads CATSSPTADTGELFF. Here the CDR3 DNA reads TGTGCCACCAGTTCTCCCACTGCGGACACCGGGGAGCTGTTTTTT. This rearrangement joins TRBV24-1 to TRBJ2-2; D is undetermined. Germline CDR1 reads KGHDR; CDR2 reads SFDVKD. The CDR3 is 15 residues long. V lost 6 bases to trimming and J lost 3 bases, with 13 bases between them.

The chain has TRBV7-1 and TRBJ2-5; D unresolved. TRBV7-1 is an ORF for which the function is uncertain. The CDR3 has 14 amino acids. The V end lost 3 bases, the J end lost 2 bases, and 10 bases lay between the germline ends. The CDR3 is CASSSVWAQETQYF. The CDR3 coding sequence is TGTGCCAGCAGCTCCGTCTGGGCACAAGAGACCCAGTACTTC.